Presented here are 26 T cell receptor beta chains from one specimen sequenced in a study of naive and memory T cell subsets. The beta constant-region primer was an equimolar mix of two oligonucleotides covering TRBC1 and TRBC2. Four rounds of PCR amplified the ligated cDNA using nested alpha and beta constant-region primers plus SP2. TCRdb itself ran the UMI-ligation and nested PCR reads through MiXCR, one entry per CDR3 protein. The profile shows 25,000 to 40,000 distinct CDR3 sequences, about a fifth of them singletons. The sequenced sample was effector memory CD4+ T cells from blood. Specified subset: effector memory, CD45RA- CD27-. All receptors come from a human donor in good health.

The chain is built from TRBV5-1 and TRBJ2-3, with 7 bases fitting TRBD2. This CDR3 has 15 amino acids. From germline, CDR1 is SGHRS and CDR2 YFSETQ. V was pared by 0 bases and J by 5 bases, with 6 bases of the junction left unmatched. The CDR3 loop reads CASSLARGRGDTQYF. CDR3 sequence (DNA): TGCGCCAGCAGCTTGGCCCGCGGGAGAGGAGATACGCAGTATTTT.

By share, this clonotype counts as medium-sized. The V call is TRBV20-1, the J call TRBJ2-3; D ambiguous. V was pared by 7 bases and J by 4 bases, with 9 bases between. Germline V gives CDR1 DFQATT, CDR2 SNEGSKA (reference sequence). The CDR3 consists of 11 residues. CDR3 coding DNA: TGCAGTGAAAGGGTCGCAGATACGCAGTATTTT. Protein sequence: CSERVADTQYF.

V and J are TRBV20-1 and TRBJ2-5; 8 bases line up with TRBD2. Germline CDR1 and CDR2: DFQATT and SNEGSKA (reference sequence). The CDR3 totals 16 residues. Unmatched junction bases numbered 17, after V lost 5 bases and J lost 6 bases. The CDR3 region has the DNA TGCAGTGCTGGGGATCATCGGCGGGAGGAGGGTAAGACCCAGTACTTC. Residues: CSAGDHRREEGKTQYF.

This clonotype has a count of ten or more. The chain employs TRBV7-8 and TRBJ1-4; TRBD1 is a possible D gene (5 bases). The CDR3 is 15 residues long. Per germline, CDR1 SGHVS and CDR2 FQNEAQ. V gave up 7 bases and J gave up 8 bases, with 20 bases separating them. CDR3 in amino acids: CASTIRGLGREKLFF. CDR3 nucleotides: TGTGCCAGCACCATACGGGGACTGGGGAGAGAAAAACTGTTTTTT.

The sample holds many counts of this clonotype. This chain connects TRBV28 to TRBJ2-2; 8 bases are a match to TRBD2. V lost 8 bases and J lost 5; bases outside the gene matches: 1. CDR3 length: 12 residues. Germline CDR1 reads MDHEN; CDR2 reads SYDVKM. CDR3 coding DNA: TGTGCCAGCCGGGGGGGAACCGGGGAGCTGTTTTTT. This codes for CASRGGTGELFF.

This clonotype has just a few counts. The V call is TRBV12-3 or TRBV12-4, the J call TRBJ1-2; a weak D match, TRBD1 (5 bases). V was cut by 6 bases and J by 6 bases, with 17 bases left in between. The CDR3 is 14 residues long. The CDR3 protein is CASSNRAVGDGYTF. For the CDR3, the DNA is TGTGCCAGCAGCAACCGGGCGGTAGGGGATGGCTACACCTTC.

The V and J genes are TRBV5-6 and TRBJ2-7; 10 bases are shared with TRBD2. The trim removed 4 bases at V and 7 bases at J, leaving 11 bases unmatched. The CDR3 is 15 residues long. Germline CDR1 SGHDT, CDR2 YYEEEE. CDR3 in DNA: TGTGCCAGCAGCAAAGGACTAGCGGCAGTTGTAGAGCAGTACTTC. Its protein is CASSKGLAAVVEQYF.

Only a few counts were recorded for this clonotype. The gene calls are TRBV28 and TRBJ2-3; D ambiguous. The CDR3 has 13 amino acids. The ends were cut back, 6 bases at V and 4 bases at J, with 11 bases in the middle. Looked up from germline, CDR1 is MDHEN and CDR2 is SYDVKM. The CDR3 nucleotides read TGTGCCAGCAGGCCTTCTCTAGCAGATACGCAGTATTTT. Translated: CASRPSLADTQYF. Full variable domain (rest looked up from reference TRBV28 and TRBJ2-3): DVKVTQSSRYLVKRTGEKVFLECVQDMDHENMFWYRQDPGLGLRLIYFSYDVKMKEKGDIPEGYSVSREKKERFSLILESASTNQTSMYLCASRPSLADTQYFGPGTRLTVL.

This clonotype turned up a few times. This chain connects TRBV3-1 to TRBJ2-1, with D unresolved. V shed 1 base and J shed 7 bases, with 14 bases lying between them. Germline CDR1 is LGHDT and CDR2 is YNNKEL (reference sequence). CDR3 length: 15 amino acids. This CDR3 is CASSQGPISINEQFF. The CDR3 region has the DNA TGTGCCAGCAGCCAAGGGCCTATTTCCATTAATGAGCAGTTCTTC.

The chain carries TRBV19 and TRBJ2-1; 11 bases align to TRBD2. CDR1 and CDR2 (germline): LNHDA, SQIVND (reference sequence). The CDR3 contains 17 residues. The ends lost 5 bases at V and 9 bases at J; junction bases unmatched: 15. The CDR3 DNA reads TGTGCCAGTAGTGATATAGCGGGAGGGCCGTTCGCGGGTGAGCAGTTCTTC. Translating it yields CASSDIAGGPFAGEQFF.

The chain couples TRBV28 to TRBJ2-5; D possibly corresponds to TRBD2 (7 bases). V lost 6 bases to trimming and J lost 3 bases, with 14 bases between them. Germline CDR1 is MDHEN and CDR2 is SYDVKM. The CDR3 covers 14 residues. DNA of the CDR3: TGTGCCAGCAGACAAACAGGGAGGGAAGAGACCCAGTACTTC. Residues: CASRQTGREETQYF.

This clonotype came up many times. The gene calls are TRBV10-3 and TRBJ2-5; the match to TRBD1 covers 10 bases. CDR3 length: 14 residues. V dropped 4 bases and J dropped 3; count of bases not matched to a gene: 2. Germline assignment: CDR1 ENHRY and CDR2 SYGVKD. The chain's CDR3 is CAISAGQGKETQYF. For the CDR3, the DNA is TGTGCCATCAGTGCGGGACAGGGGAAAGAGACCCAGTACTTC.

The J gene is TRBJ2-3, the V gene TRBV5-5, with 8 bases aligning to TRBD1. The CDR3 totals 13 residues. V lost 4 bases and J lost 6; bases outside the gene matches: 4. From germline, CDR1 is SGHKS and CDR2 YYEKEE (reference sequence). The CDR3 here is CASSNDRGDTQYF. CDR3 coding DNA: TGTGCCAGCAGCAACGACAGGGGCGATACGCAGTATTTT.

The genes are TRBV7-6 and TRBJ2-7; D perhaps matches TRBD1 (5 bases). Per germline, CDR1 SGHVS and CDR2 FNYEAQ. The germline V and J ends were trimmed by 5 bases and 5 bases, with 16 bases remaining between them. This CDR3 region has 14 residues. The CDR3 loop reads CASSLTAGYHEQYF. CDR3 DNA sequence: TGTGCCAGCAGCCTAACCGCAGGGTACCACGAGCAGTACTTC.

This clonotype has a handful of counts. The gene calls are TRBV19 and TRBJ1-2, with TRBD1 identical over 7 bases. The CDR3 contains 13 residues. The germline V gene encodes CDR1 LNHDA and CDR2 SQIVND (reference sequence). V shed 7 bases, J shed 7 bases, and the junction held 9 bases outside the gene matches. The CDR3 protein is CASTPQGVGGYTF. DNA of the CDR3: TGTGCCAGTACCCCCCAGGGGGTGGGTGGCTACACCTTC.

The chain combines TRBV10-3 with TRBJ2-6; D tentatively fits TRBD1 or TRBD2 (7 bases each). Germline V gene lookup returns CDR1 ENHRY and CDR2 SYGVKD. V shed 6 bases and J shed 1 base, with 16 bases lying between them. The CDR3 is 17 amino acids. The CDR3 loop reads CAIRRGEGASGANVLTF. DNA of the CDR3: TGTGCCATCAGGAGGGGGGAGGGGGCTTCTGGGGCCAACGTCCTGACTTTC.

This clonotype showed up just a few times. Written as DNA, the CDR3 is TGCAGTGCTAGAGATCCGGGACAGGGCCACCATGAGCAGTTCTTC. Residues: CSARDPGQGHHEQFF. This chain connects TRBV20-1 to TRBJ2-1, with TRBD1 identical over 9 bases. Per germline, CDR1 DFQATT and CDR2 SNEGSKA (reference sequence). The ends lost 0 bases at V and 8 bases at J; junction bases unmatched: 8. The CDR3 extends over 15 amino acids.

This clonotype was seen many times. This sequence joins TRBV19 and TRBJ1-1; 10 nucleotides agree with TRBD1. This CDR3 spans 17 amino acids. V shed 3 bases, J shed 4 bases, and the junction held 11 bases outside the gene matches. Germline loops: CDR1 LNHDA, CDR2 SQIVND (reference sequence). The CDR3 coding sequence is TGTGCCAGTAGTATGGGGACAGGGGTAGGGTGGAGCACTGAAGCTTTCTTT. The encoded protein is CASSMGTGVGWSTEAFF. The full variable domain, rest sourced from reference TRBV19 and TRBJ1-1, is DGGITQSPKYLFRKEGQNVTLSCEQNLNHDAMYWYRQDPGQGLRLIYYSQIVNDFQKGDIAEGYSVSREKKESFPLTVTSAQKNPTAFYLCASSMGTGVGWSTEAFFGQGTRLTVV.

This clonotype appeared a few times. This chain links TRBV29-1 with TRBJ2-5, with D possibly TRBD1 on 6 matching bases. There are 11 residues in the CDR3. Germline-derived CDR1 and CDR2 are SQVTM and ANQGSEA. As DNA, the CDR3 is TGCAGTCAATTCAGGGGAGAGACCCAGTACTTC. This codes for CSQFRGETQYF. Full variable domain (outside the CDR3, taken from reference TRBV29-1 and TRBJ2-5): SAVISQKPSRDICQRGTSLTIQCQVDSQVTMMFWYRQQPGQSLTLIATANQGSEATYESGFVIDKFPISRPNLTFSTLTVSNMSPEDSSIYLCSQFRGETQYFGPGTRLLVL.

The rearrangement links TRBV28 to TRBJ1-2; a possible D gene is TRBD1 (5 bases). Germline assignment: CDR1 MDHEN and CDR2 SYDVKM. The V gene lost 4 bases and the J gene lost 6 bases, with 21 bases spanning the gap. The CDR3 totals 16 residues. The CDR3 reads CASSSSSFAGKDGYTF. CDR3 nucleotides: TGTGCCAGCAGTTCCTCGTCGTTCGCAGGGAAGGATGGCTACACCTTC.

This clonotype was found a few times. The chain joins TRBV20-1 to TRBJ2-3; TRBD2 agrees at 8 bases. CDR1 is DFQATT and CDR2 is SNEGSKA in the germline V gene (reference sequence). This CDR3 has 14 residues. The V and J ends lost 3 bases and 6 bases, in that order; junction bases with no gene match: 8. The CDR3 reads CSASPSGPEDTQYF. The CDR3 DNA follows: TGCAGTGCTAGCCCTAGCGGGCCCGAGGATACGCAGTATTTT.

This clonotype came up a few times. This rearrangement joins TRBV4-1 to TRBJ2-1, with D hard to call. Germline loops: CDR1 MGHRA, CDR2 YSYEKL. V was trimmed by 4 bases and J by 1 base, leaving 14 bases between them. The CDR3 has 16 amino acids. This CDR3 reads CASSPSVAISYNEQFF. CDR3 in DNA: TGCGCCAGCAGCCCCTCCGTAGCAATATCCTACAATGAGCAGTTCTTC.

J is TRBJ2-5 and V is TRBV12-3 or TRBV12-4; D is possibly TRBD2 (6 bases). The CDR3 sequence is 16 residues long. Trimming took off 6 bases at V and 7 bases at J, with 24 bases between the two ends. The CDR3 nucleotides are TGTGCCAGCAGCCCAAACCGGGACTGGAGTAGTAGGACCCAGTACTTC. It codes for CASSPNRDWSSRTQYF.

Ten or more counts support this clonotype. This chain links TRBV28 with TRBJ1-1, with 7 bases fitting TRBD1. CDR3 length equals 15 residues. Germline V gene lookup returns CDR1 MDHEN and CDR2 SYDVKM. V lost 6 bases, J lost 0 bases, and 7 bases stayed unmatched. The CDR3: CASSPRGQLNTEAFF. CDR3 DNA: TGTGCCAGCAGCCCTCGGGGACAGCTGAACACTGAAGCTTTCTTT.

The V and J genes are TRBV25-1 and TRBJ2-7; D possibly corresponds to TRBD2 (5 bases). Germline V gives CDR1 MGHDK, CDR2 SYGVNS. The V and J ends lost 2 bases and 6 bases respectively, with 14 bases between them. This CDR3 has 14 residues. This chain's CDR3 is CASSEHRPSGEQYF. CDR3 coding DNA: TGTGCCAGCAGTGAACACCGGCCCAGCGGCGAGCAGTACTTC.

The chain joins TRBV30 to TRBJ1-2; 7 positions match TRBD1. Trimming removed 2 bases from V and 4 bases from J; junction bases left unmatched: 4. The CDR3 loop spans 13 amino acids. CDR1 and CDR2 from the germline V gene are GTSNPN and SVGIG (reference sequence). The CDR3 DNA is TGTGCCTGGAGTTTTGGGGACAGCTATGGCTACACCTTC. Translating it yields CAWSFGDSYGYTF.